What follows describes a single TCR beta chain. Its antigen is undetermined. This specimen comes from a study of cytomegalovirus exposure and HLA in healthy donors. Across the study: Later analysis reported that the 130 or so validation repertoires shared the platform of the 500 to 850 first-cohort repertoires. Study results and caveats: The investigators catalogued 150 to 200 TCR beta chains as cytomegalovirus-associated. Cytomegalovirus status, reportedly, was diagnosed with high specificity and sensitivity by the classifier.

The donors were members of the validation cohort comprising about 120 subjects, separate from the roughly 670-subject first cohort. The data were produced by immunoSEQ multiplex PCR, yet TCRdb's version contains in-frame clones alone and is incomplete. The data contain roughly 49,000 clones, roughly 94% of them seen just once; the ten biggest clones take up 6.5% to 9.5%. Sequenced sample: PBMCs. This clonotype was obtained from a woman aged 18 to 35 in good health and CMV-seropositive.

The DNA of the CDR3 is TGTGCCAGCAGCCCCCTAGCGGGAGGATACAATGAGCAGTTCTTC. Amino acid sequence: CASSPLAGGYNEQFF. The chain combines TRBV7-9 with TRBJ2-1; 11 bases align to TRBD2. This CDR3 region has 15 residues. V was clipped by 5 bases and J by 4 bases; unmatched bases: 4. Germline assignment: CDR1 SEHNR and CDR2 FQNEAQ (reference sequence).